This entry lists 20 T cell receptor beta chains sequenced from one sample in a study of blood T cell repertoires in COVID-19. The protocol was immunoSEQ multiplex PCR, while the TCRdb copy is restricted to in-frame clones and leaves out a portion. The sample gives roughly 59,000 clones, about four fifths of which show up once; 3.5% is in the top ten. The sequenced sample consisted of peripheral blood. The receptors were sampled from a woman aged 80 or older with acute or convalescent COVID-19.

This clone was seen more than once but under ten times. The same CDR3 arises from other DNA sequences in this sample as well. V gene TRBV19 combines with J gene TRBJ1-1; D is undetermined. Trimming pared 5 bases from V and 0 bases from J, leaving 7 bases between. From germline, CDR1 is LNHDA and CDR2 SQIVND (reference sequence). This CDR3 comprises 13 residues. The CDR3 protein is CASSEAVNTEAFF. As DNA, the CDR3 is TGTGCCAGTAGTGAGGCAGTGAACACTGAAGCTTTCTTT.

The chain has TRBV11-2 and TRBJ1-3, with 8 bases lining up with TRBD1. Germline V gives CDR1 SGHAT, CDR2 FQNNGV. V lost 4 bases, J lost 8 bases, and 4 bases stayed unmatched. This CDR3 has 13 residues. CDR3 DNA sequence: TGTGCCAGCAGCTCCGGACAGGGATACACCATATATTTT. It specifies CASSSGQGYTIYF.

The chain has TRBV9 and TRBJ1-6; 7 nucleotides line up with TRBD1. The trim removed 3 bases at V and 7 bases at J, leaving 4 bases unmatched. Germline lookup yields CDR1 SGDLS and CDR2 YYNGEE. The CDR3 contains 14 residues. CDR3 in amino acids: CASSEGTANSPLHF. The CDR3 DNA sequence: TGTGCCAGCAGCGAAGGGACAGCCAATTCACCCCTCCACTTT.

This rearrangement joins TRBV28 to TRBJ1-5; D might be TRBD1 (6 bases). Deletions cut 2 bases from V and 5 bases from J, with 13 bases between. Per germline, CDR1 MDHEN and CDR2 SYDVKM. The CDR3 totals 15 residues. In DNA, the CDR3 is TGTGCCAGCAGTTTAATTCAGGGGCGACATCAGCCCCAGCATTTT. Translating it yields CASSLIQGRHQPQHF.

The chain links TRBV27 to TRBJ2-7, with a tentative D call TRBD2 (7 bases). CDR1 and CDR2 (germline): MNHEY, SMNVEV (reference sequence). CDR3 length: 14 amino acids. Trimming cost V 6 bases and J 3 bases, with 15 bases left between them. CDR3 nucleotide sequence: TGTGCCAGCAGAAGGGGGGGAGGATTCTACGAGCAGTACTTC. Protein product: CASRRGGGFYEQYF.

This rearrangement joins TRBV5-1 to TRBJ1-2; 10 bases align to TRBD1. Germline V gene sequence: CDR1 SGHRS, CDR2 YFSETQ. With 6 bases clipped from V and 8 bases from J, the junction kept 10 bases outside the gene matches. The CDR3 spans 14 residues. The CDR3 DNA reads TGCGCCAGCACCGACAGGGGGCTATCAAGGGGCTACACCTTC. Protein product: CASTDRGLSRGYTF.

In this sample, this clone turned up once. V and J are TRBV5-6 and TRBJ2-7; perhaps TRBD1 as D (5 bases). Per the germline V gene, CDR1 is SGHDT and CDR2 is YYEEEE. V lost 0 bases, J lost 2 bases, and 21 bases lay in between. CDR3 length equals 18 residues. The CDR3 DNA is TGTGCCAGCAGCTTGGACGAACTCTTGCACAGGCTTCCCTACGAGCAGTACTTC. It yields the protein CASSLDELLHRLPYEQYF.

CDR3 DNA: TGTGCCTGGAGTCTCGGGGGTGCAGGACTGGGGGAGCAGTACTTC. Protein product: CAWSLGGAGLGEQYF. This chain joins TRBV30 and TRBJ2-7; D possibly corresponds to TRBD2 (6 bases). This CDR3 region has 15 residues. Trimming removed 2 bases at V and 7 bases at J, with 21 bases between. CDR1 and CDR2 from the germline V gene are GTSNPN and SVGIG (reference sequence).

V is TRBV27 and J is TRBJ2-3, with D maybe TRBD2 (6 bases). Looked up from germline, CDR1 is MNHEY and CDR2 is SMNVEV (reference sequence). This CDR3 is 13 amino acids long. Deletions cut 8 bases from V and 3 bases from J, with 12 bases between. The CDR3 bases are TGTGCCAGCTCTGGGGGAGGTACAGATACGCAGTATTTT. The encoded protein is CASSGGGTDTQYF.

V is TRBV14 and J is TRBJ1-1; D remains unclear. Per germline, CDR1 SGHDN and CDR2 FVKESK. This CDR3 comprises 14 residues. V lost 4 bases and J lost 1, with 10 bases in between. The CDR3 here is CASSRPSGNTEAFF. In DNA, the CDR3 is TGTGCCAGCAGCCGCCCTTCGGGGAACACTGAAGCTTTCTTT.

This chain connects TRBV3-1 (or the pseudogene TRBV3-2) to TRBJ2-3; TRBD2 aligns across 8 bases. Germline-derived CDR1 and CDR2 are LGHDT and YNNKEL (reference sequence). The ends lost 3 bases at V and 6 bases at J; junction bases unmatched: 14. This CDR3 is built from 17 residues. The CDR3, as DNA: TGTGCCAGCAGCCATCTAGCGGGTACTCCCACGGGGGATACGCAGTATTTT. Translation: CASSHLAGTPTGDTQYF.

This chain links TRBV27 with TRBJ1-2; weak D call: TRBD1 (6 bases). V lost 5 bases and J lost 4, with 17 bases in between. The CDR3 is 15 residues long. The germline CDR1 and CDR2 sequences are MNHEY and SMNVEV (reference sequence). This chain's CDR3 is CASSPIGTSAYGYTF. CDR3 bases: TGTGCCAGCAGTCCAATTGGGACATCTGCCTATGGCTACACCTTC.

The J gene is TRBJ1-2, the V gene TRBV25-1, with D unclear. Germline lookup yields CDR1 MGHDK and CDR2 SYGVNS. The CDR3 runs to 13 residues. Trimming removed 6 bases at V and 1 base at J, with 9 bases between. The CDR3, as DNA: TGTGCCAGCAGCGTAACAATTAACTATGGCTACACCTTC. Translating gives CASSVTINYGYTF.

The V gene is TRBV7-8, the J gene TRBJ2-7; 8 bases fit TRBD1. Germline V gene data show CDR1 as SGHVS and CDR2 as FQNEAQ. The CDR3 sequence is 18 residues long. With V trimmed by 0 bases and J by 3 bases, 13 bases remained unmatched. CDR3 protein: CASSLARDRSDPYYEQYF. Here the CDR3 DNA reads TGTGCCAGCAGCTTAGCGAGGGACAGGTCGGACCCTTACTACGAGCAGTACTTC.

CDR3 nucleotides: TGTGCCAGCAGTTTATCGCCAGGATTCAATGAGCAGTTCTTC. This codes for CASSLSPGFNEQFF. The gene calls are TRBV27 and TRBJ2-1, with D unclear. Trimming shortened V by 0 bases and J by 6 bases, and 9 bases separated the two germline ends. Germline loops: CDR1 MNHEY, CDR2 SMNVEV (reference sequence). This CDR3 spans 14 amino acids.

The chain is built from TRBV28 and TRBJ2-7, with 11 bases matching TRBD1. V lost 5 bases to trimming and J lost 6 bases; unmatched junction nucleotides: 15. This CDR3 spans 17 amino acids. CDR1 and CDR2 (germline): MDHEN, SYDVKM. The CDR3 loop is CASSTLWGDRGELEQYF. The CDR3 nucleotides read TGTGCCAGCAGTACTCTCTGGGGGGACAGGGGGGAGCTCGAGCAGTACTTC.

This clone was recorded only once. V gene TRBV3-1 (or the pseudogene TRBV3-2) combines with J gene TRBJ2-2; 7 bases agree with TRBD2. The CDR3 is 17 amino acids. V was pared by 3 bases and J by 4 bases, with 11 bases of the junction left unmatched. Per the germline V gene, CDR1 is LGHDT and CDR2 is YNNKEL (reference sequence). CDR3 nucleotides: TGTGCCAGCAGCCATAGTAGCGGGTCGATTCCCACCGGGGAGCTGTTTTTT. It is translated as CASSHSSGSIPTGELFF.

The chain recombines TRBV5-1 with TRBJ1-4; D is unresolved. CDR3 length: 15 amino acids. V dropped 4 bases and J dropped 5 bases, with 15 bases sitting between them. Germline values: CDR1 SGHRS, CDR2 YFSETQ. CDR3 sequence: CASSPRSSGNEKLFF. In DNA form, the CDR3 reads TGCGCCAGCAGCCCCCGATCCTCGGGGAATGAAAAACTGTTTTTT.

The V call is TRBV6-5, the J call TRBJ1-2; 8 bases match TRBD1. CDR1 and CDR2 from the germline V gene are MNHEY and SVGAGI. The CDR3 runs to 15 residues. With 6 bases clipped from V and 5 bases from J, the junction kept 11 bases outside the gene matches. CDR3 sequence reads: CASSAGPGGPYGYTF. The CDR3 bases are TGTGCCAGCAGCGCTGGGCCAGGGGGCCCTTATGGCTACACCTTC.

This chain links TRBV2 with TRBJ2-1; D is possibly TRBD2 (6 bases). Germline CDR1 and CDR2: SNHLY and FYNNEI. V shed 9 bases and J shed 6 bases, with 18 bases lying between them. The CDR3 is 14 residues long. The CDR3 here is CARSRDSSPNEQFF. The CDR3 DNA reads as TGTGCCAGAAGCCGGGACTCCAGCCCCAATGAGCAGTTCTTC.